The T cell receptor (beta chain) under discussion was sequenced for a study of cytomegalovirus exposure and HLA in healthy donors. General study findings and limits: The presence/absence work took it that sequencing depth was about the same across donors. Most TCR beta V segments were productive about 87% or about 30% of the time in an earlier analysis.

Concerning this clone: The antigen remains undetermined.

Nominally healthy donors were sampled, though unrecorded immune exposures were likely. PCR amplification relied on 60 Vbeta primers (plus 13 Jbeta primers). Only in-frame clones appear in the TCRdb table, and some are missing; sequencing was by immunoSEQ multiplex PCR. The table lists more than 80,000 clones, 60% to 80% of them singletons. Germline V CDR1 and CDR2: LGHNA, YNFKEQ. The V end lost 4 bases, the J end lost 5 bases, and 17 bases lay between the germline ends. CDR3 length equals 16 residues. V usage is TRBV4-2 and J usage is TRBJ1-4; weak D call: TRBD1 (6 bases). This sequence was found in a man aged 35 to 55 in good health and CMV-seronegative. Sequencing input: PBMCs. The CDR3 spells CASSRSTGQRNEKLFF. DNA for the CDR3: TGTGCCAGCAGCCGGTCGACGGGACAAAGAAATGAAAAACTGTTTTTT.